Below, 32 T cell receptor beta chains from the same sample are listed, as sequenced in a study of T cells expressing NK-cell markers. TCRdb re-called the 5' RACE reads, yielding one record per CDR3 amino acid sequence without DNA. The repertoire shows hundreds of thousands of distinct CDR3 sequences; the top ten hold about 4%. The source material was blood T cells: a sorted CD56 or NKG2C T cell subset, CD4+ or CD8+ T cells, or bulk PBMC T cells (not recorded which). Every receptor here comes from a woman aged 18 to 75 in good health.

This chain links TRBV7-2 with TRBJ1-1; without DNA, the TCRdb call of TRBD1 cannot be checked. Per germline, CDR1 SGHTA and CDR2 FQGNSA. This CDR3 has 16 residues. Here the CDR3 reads CASSTQGRGAETEAFF.

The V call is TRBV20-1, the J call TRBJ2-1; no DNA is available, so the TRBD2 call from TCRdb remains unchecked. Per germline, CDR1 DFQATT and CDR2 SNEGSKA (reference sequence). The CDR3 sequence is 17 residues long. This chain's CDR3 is CSAKKGGGTLLYNEQFF.

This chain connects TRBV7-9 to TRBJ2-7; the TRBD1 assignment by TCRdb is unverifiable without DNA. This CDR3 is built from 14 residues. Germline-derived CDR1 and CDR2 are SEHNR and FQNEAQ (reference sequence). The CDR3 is CASSVEWAVYEQYF.

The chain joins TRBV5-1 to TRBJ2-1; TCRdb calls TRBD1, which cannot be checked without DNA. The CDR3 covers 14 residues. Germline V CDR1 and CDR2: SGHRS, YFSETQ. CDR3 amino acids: CASSFSGPSHEQFF.

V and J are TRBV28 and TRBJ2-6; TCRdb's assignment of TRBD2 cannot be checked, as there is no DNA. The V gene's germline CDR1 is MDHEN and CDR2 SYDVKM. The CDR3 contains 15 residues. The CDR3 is CASTLGGTGANVLTF.

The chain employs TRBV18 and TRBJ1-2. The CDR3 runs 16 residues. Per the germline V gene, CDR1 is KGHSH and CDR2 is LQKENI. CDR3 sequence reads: CASSPSSREPSGGYTF.

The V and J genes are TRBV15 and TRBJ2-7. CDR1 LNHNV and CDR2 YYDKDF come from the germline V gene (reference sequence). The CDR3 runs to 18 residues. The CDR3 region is CATSRDRLSGSTSYEQYF.

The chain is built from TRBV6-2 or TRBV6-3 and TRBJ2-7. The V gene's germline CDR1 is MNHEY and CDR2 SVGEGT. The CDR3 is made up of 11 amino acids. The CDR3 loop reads CASTDSYEQYF.

The CDR3 here is CSARRRVTSNQPQHF. J is TRBJ1-5 and V is TRBV20-1; without DNA, the TCRdb call of TRBD1 cannot be checked. This CDR3 region has 15 residues. Germline assignment: CDR1 DFQATT and CDR2 SNEGSKA (reference sequence).

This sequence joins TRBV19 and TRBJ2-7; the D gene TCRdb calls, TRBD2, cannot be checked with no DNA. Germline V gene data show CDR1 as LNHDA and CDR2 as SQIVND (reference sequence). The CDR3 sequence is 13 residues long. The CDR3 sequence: CASSLDYPYEQYF. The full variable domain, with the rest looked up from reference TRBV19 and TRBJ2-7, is DGGITQSPKYLFRKEGQNVTLSCEQNLNHDAMYWYRQDPGQGLRLIYYSQIVNDFQKGDIAEGYSVSREKKESFPLTVTSAQKNPTAFYLCASSLDYPYEQYFGPGTRLTVT.

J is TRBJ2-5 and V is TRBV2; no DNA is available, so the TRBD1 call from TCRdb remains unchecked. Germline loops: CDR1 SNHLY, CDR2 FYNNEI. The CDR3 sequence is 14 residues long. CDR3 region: CASRNGPLGETQYF.

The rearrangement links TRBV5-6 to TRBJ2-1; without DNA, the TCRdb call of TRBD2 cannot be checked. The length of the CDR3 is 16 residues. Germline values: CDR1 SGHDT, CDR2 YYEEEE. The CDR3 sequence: CASSFRTSGGYNEQFF.

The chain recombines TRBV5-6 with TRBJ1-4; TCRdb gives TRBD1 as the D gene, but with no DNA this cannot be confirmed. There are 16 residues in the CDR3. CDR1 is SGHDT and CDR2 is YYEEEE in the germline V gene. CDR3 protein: CASSLVGGSTNEKLFF.

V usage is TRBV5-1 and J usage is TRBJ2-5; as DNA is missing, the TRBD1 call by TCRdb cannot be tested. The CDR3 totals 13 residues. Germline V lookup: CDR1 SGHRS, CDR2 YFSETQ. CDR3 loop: CASSFGTEETQYF.

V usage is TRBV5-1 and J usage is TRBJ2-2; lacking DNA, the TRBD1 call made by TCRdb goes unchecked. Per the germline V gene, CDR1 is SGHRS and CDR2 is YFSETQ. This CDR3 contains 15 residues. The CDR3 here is CASSSDRRNTGELFF.

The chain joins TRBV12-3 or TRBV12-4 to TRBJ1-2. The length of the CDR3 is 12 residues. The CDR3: CASSLQPRGYTF.

The CDR3: CASSPGLIEDTEAFF. V usage is TRBV7-2 and J usage is TRBJ1-1. Germline CDR1 SGHTA, CDR2 FQGNSA. The CDR3 spans 15 residues.

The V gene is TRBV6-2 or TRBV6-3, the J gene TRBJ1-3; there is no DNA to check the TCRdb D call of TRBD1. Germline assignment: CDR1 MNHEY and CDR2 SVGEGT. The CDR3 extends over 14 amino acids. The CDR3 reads CASCSGTTGNTIYF.

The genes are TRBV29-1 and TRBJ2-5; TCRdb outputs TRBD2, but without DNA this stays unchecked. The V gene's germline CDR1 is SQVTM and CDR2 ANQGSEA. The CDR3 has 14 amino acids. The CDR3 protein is CSVVGAGAGQTQYF.

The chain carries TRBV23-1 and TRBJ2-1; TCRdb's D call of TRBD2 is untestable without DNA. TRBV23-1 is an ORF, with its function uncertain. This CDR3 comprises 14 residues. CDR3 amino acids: CASSRSGLYNEQFF.

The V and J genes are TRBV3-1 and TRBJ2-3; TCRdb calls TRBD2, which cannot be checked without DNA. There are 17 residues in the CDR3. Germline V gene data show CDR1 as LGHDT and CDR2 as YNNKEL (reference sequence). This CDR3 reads CASSQTGRTSETDTQYF.

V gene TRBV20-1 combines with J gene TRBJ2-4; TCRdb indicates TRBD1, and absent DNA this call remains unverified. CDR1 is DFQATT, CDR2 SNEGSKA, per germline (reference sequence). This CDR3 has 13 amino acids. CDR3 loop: CSAPTVAKNIQYF.

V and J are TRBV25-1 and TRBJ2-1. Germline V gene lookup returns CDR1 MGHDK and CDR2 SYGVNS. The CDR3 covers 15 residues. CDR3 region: CASPRRVSQHNEQFF. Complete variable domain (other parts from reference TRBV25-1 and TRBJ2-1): EADIYQTPRYLVIGTGKKITLECSQTMGHDKMYWYQQDPGMELHLIHYSYGVNSTEKGDLSSESTVSRIRTEHFPLTLESARPSHTSQYLCASPRRVSQHNEQFFGPGTRLTVL.

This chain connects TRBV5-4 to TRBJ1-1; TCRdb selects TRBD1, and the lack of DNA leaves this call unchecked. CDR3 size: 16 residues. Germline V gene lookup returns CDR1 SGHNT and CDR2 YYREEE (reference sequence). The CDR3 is CASSLADARGNTEAFF.

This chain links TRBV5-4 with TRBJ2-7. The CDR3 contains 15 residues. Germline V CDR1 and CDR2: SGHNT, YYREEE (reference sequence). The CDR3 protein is CASSLAGILPYEQYF.

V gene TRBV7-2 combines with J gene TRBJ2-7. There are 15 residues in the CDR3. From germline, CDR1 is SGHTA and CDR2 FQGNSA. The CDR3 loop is CASSLGPQPAYEQYF.

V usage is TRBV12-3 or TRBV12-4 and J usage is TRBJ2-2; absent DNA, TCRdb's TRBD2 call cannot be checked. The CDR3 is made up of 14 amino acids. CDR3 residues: CACTRVGDTGELFF.

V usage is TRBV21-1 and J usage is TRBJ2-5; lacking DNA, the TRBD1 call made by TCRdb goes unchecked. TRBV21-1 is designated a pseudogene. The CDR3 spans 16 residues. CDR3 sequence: CASSKGGRLRQETQYF.

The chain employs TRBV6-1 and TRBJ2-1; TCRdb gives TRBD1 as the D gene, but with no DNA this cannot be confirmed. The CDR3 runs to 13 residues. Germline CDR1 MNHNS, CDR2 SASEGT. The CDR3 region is CATVGAYTNEQFF.

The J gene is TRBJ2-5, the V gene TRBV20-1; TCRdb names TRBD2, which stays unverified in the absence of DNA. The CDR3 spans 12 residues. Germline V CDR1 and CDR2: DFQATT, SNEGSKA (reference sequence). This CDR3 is CSADRTTETQYF.

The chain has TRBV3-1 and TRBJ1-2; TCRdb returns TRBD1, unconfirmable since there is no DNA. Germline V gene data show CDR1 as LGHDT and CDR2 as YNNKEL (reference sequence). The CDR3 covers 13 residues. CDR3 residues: CASSQGAGKGYTF.

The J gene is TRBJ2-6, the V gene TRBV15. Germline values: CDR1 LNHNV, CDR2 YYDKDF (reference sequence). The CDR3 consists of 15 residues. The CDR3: CATSREGSGANVLTF.